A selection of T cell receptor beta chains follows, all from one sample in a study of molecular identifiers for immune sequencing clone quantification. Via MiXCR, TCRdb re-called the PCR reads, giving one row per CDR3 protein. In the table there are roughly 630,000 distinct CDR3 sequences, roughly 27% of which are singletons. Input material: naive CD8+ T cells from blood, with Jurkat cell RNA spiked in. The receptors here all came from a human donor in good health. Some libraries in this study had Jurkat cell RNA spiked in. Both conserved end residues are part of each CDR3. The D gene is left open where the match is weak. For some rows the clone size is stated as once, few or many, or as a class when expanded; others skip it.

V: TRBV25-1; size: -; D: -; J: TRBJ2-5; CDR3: CASPDRSGAQETQYF; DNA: TGTGCCAGCCCTGACCGCTCAGGGGCTCAAGAGACCCAGTACTTC
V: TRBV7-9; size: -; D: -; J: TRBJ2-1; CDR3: CASSLSLSRQGSSEQFF; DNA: TGTGCCAGCAGCTTGTCCCTTTCGCGTCAGGGGTCAAGTGAGCAGTTCTTC
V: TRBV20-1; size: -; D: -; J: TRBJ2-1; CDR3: CSARRGTEQFF; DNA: TGCAGTGCCCGGCGAGGGACTGAGCAGTTCTTC
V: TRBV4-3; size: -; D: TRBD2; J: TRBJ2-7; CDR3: CASSQDPSGGGTYGQYF; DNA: TGCGCCAGCAGCCAAGACCCTAGCGGGGGGGGAACCTACGGGCAGTACTTC
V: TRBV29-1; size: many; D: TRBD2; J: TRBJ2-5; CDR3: CSVGLGLAGTQETQYF; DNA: TGCAGCGTGGGCCTCGGGCTAGCGGGTACGCAAGAGACCCAGTACTTC
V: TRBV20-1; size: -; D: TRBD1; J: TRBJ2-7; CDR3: CSARDWGQGYEQYF; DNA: TGCAGTGCTAGAGACTGGGGACAGGGCTACGAGCAGTACTTC
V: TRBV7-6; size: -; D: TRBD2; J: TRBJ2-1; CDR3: CASSSEREFLNEQFF; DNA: TGTGCCAGCAGCTCGGAGCGGGAGTTTTTAAATGAGCAGTTCTTC
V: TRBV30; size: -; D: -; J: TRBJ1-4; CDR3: CAWSLPATNEKLFF; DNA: TGTGCCTGGAGTTTGCCCGCAACTAATGAAAAACTGTTTTTT
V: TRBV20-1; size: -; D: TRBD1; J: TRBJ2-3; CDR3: CSASGQGAPTDTQYF; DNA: TGCAGTGCTAGCGGACAGGGAGCGCCCACAGATACGCAGTATTTT
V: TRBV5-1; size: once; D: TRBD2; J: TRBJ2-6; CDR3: CPSSLGGFGANVLTF; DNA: TGCCCCAGCAGCTTGGGGGGGTTTGGGGCCAACGTCCTGACTTTC
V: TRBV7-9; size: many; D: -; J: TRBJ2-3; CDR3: CASSPLGARDTQYF; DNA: TGTGCCAGCAGCCCCTTGGGGGCGAGAGATACGCAGTATTTT
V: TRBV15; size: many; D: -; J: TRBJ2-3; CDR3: CATSGVLSTDTQYF; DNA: TGTGCCACCAGCGGCGTCCTGAGCACAGATACGCAGTATTTT
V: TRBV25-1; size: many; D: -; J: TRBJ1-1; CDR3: CASSDLMNTEAFF; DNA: TGTGCCAGCAGTGACCTTATGAACACTGAAGCTTTCTTT
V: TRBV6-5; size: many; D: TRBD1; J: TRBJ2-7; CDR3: CASSYLYTGTGDRGEQYF; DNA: TGTGCCAGCAGTTACCTTTATACCGGGACAGGGGACAGGGGGGAGCAGTACTTC
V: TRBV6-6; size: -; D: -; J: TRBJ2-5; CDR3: CASSYSGPGGETQYF; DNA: TGTGCCAGCAGTTACTCGGGGCCCGGCGGGGAGACCCAGTACTTC
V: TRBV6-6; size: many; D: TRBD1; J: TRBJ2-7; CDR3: CASSYWDRGEYEQYF; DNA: TGTGCCAGCAGTTACTGGGACAGGGGGGAGTACGAGCAGTACTTC
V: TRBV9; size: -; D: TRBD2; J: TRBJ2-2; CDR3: CASSVTTSGADTGELFF; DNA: TGTGCCAGCAGCGTCACAACTAGCGGGGCGGACACCGGGGAGCTGTTTTTT
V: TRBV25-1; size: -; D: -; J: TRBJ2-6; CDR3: CASSEYISGANVLTF; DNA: TGTGCCAGCAGTGAATATATCTCTGGGGCCAACGTCCTGACTTTC
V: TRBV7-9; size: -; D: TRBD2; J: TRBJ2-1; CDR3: CASSSLTGGNNEQFF; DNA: TGTGCCAGCAGCTCCCTAACGGGAGGGAACAATGAGCAGTTCTTC
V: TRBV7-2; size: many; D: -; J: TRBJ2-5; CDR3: CATKEEGGLTLETQYF; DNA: TGTGCCACGAAGGAAGAGGGGGGCCTAACATTGGAGACCCAGTACTTC